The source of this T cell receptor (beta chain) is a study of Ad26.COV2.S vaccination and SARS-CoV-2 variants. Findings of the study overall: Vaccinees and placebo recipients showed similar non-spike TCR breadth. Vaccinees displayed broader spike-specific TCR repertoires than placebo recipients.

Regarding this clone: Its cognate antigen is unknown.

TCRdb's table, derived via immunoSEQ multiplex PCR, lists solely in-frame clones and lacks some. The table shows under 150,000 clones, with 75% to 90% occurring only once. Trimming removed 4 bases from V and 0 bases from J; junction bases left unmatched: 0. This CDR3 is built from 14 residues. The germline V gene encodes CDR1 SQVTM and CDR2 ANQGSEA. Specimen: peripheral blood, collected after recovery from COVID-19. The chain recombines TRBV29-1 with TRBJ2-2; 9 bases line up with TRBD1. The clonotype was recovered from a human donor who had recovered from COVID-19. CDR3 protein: CSVGTGANTGELFF. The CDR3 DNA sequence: TGCAGCGTTGGGACAGGGGCGAACACCGGGGAGCTGTTTTTT.